This is a list of T cell receptor beta chains from one sample in a study of shared clonotypes between healthy human individuals. Data came from immunoSEQ multiplex PCR; TCRdb stores just in-frame clones and leaves some out. The sample lists 2 million or so clones, approximately 94% occurring once. The sample was naive CD8+ T cells sorted from blood. The receptors originated from a man aged 18-30 years in good health. Each CDR3 is given without its conserved first and last residue.

J gene,V gene,CDR3 protein
TRBJ2-7,TRBV9,ASSAEGVYEQY
TRBJ1-2,TRBV28,ASRLLPGQGAFGYT
TRBJ2-2,TRBV7-9,ASRLEQGRWPGELF
TRBJ2-7,TRBV9,ASSSGTGLDEQY
TRBJ2-7,TRBV10-2,ASSEYKNYEQY
TRBJ2-3,TRBV7-3,ASSSSPRTASSTDTQY
TRBJ1-6,TRBV11-2,ASSPTGGNSPLH
TRBJ1-1,TRBV5-1,ASSLTGETEAF
TRBJ2-7,TRBV2,ASSEGAGVPYEQY
TRBJ1-6,TRBV5-6,ASSLAPLEGPNSPLH
TRBJ2-2,TRBV28,ASSPRGNTGELF
TRBJ2-5,TRBV7-9,ASSSSNQETQY
TRBJ1-1,TRBV2,ASSTHPGAENTEAF
TRBJ1-2,TRBV5-5,ASSLGTGYGYT
TRBJ2-6,TRBV4-1,ASSPFAGANVLT
TRBJ2-7,TRBV6-5,ASSYGQGNSYEQY
TRBJ2-5,TRBV30,AWSLGGWGSETQY
TRBJ1-1,TRBV30,AWGTNTEAF
TRBJ2-7,TRBV2,ASVPVVSSYEQY
TRBJ2-2,TRBV7-9,ASSLESTGELF
TRBJ2-7,TRBV4-1,ASSQSGSYEQY
TRBJ1-2,TRBV2,ASSGQGNVYGYT
TRBJ1-2,TRBV5-4,ASSPGGDYGYT
TRBJ2-3,TRBV6-5,ASSPLAGEDTQY
TRBJ1-2,TRBV6-6,ASSYEDGNYGYT
TRBJ1-1,TRBV5-1,ASSWTGGSTEAF
TRBJ2-7,TRBV6-5,ASRTGYEQY
TRBJ2-5,TRBV6-1,ASSVRQSSAETQY
TRBJ2-3,TRBV15,ATSGPVRLGQLDTQY
TRBJ1-5,TRBV7-3,ASSRNIMSRQGRQPQH
TRBJ2-7,TRBV19,ASSIEGLAERPPHEQY
TRBJ2-7,TRBV21-1,ASSKGWGHYEQY
TRBJ2-1,TRBV28,ASIPGSSYNEQF
TRBJ1-1,TRBV5-1,ASSLALSNTEAF
TRBJ1-1,TRBV30,AWSAPPGPGGGTEAF
TRBJ1-2,TRBV29-1,SVGTSMNYGYT
TRBJ1-2,TRBV5-8,ASSLVFGDNYGYT
TRBJ2-1,TRBV7-6,ASSLDDSLDEQF
TRBJ2-5,TRBV28,ASSFSLAGVTSQETQY